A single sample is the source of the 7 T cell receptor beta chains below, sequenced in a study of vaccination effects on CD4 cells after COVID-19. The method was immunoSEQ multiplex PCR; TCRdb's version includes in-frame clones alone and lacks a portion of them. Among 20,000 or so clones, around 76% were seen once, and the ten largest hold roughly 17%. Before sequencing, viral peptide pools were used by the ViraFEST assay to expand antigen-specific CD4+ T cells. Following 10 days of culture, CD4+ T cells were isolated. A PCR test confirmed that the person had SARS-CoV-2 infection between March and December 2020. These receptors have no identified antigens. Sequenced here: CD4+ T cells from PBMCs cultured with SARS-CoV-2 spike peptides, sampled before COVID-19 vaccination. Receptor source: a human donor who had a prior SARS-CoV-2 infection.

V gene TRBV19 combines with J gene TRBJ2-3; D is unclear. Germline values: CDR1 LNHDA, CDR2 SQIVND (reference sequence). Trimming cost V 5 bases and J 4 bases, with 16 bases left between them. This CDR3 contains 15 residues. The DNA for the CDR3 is TGTGCCAGTAGTTTGCGAGGCCTCTTGGCAGATACGCAGTATTTT. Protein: CASSLRGLLADTQYF.

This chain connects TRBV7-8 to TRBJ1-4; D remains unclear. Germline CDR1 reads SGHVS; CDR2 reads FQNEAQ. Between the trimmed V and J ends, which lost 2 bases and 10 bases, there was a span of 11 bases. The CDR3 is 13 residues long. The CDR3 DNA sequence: TGTGCCAGCAGCTTAAGGGTTGTGGGAAAACTGTTTTTT. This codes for CASSLRVVGKLFF.

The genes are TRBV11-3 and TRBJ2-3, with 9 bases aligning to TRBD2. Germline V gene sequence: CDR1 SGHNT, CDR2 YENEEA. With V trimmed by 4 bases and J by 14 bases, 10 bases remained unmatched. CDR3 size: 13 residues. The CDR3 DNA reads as TGTGCCAGCAGCTCAGTACGCGGGACTAGCTGGTATTTT. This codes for CASSSVRGTSWYF.

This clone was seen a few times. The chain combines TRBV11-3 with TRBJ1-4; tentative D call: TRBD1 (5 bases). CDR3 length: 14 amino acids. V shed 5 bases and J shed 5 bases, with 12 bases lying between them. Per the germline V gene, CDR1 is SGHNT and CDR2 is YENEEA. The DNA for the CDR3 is TGTGCCAGCAGCAGGGACGGAGGGAATGAAAAACTGTTTTTT. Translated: CASSRDGGNEKLFF.

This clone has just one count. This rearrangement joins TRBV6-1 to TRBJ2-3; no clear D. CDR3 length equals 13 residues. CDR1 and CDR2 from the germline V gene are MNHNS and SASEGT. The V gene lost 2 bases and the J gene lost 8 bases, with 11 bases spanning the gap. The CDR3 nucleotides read TGTGCCAGCAGTGAACGAGCTGGGTTTACGCAGTATTTT. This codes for CASSERAGFTQYF.

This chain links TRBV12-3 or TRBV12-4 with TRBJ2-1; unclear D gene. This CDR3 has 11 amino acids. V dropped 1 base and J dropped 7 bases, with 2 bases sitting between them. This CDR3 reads CASSLENEQFF. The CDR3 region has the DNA TGTGCCAGCAGTTTAGAGAATGAGCAGTTCTTC.

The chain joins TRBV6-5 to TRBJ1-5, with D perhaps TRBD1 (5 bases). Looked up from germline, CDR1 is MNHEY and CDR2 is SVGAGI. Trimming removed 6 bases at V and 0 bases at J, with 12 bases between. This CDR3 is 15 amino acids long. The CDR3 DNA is TGTGCCAGCAGACGGGACGCAGATAGCAATCAGCCCCAGCATTTT. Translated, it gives CASRRDADSNQPQHF.